Presented here are 25 T cell receptor beta chains from one specimen sequenced in a study of T cells in women clearing cervical HPV infection. Assay: immunoSEQ multiplex PCR; the TCRdb copy retains only in-frame clones and omits some. In all, the sample yields around 48,000 clones. Sequencing used blood buffy coat. The receptors were sampled from a woman between 18 and 70 years old with a cervical HPV16 infection that either progressed to CIN3+ or cleared (not recorded which).

For this clone: The missing CDR3 end, 3 residues past where the read stops, is filled in from the germline J gene. The chain carries TRBV20-1 and TRBJ1-3; D perhaps matches TRBD1 (5 bases). Trimming removed 2 bases from V and 2 bases from J, with 10 bases in between. The CDR3 length is 14 residues. Looked up from germline, CDR1 is DFQATT and CDR2 is SNEGSKA (reference sequence). Partial CDR3 DNA: TGCAGTGCTAGACGGGCAGGGACTGGAAACACC. Amino acids: CSARRAGTGNT. In full, the CDR3 reads CSARRAGTGNTIYF.

As regards this clone: The read falls 3 residues short of the CDR3 end, and the missing part is taken from the germline J gene. The chain links TRBV5-6 to TRBJ1-1; weak D call: TRBD1 (5 bases). Per the germline V gene, CDR1 is SGHDT and CDR2 is YYEEEE. The ends were cut back, 6 bases at V and 6 bases at J, with 18 bases in the middle. The CDR3 contains 14 residues. CDR3 bases read: TGTGCCAGCATCTTTGGGACCGGGGGACCTGAA. It specifies CASIFGTGGPE. The complete CDR3 sequence is CASIFGTGGPEAFF.

The sequenced part of the CDR3 DNA is TGTGCCAGCAGTGACTTACCTAGCGCGGACCGCAATGAG. It is translated as CASSDLPSADRNE. The CDR3 in full is CASSDLPSADRNEQFF. The V gene is TRBV6-4, the J gene TRBJ2-1, with a weak D call TRBD2 (6 bases). The read terminates 3 residues before the CDR3 end, so the remaining end is supplied by the germline J gene. The germline CDR1 and CDR2 sequences are MRHNA and SNTAGT. Deletions cut 1 base from V and 6 bases from J, with 16 bases between. The CDR3 is 16 residues long.

Concerning this clone: One end of the junction does not line up with germline, which may come from a read error. The CDR3 end is not reached by the read, which stops 3 residues before it; the germline J gene fills it in. This chain connects TRBV18 to TRBJ2-7; tentatively, D is TRBD1 (5 bases). The CDR3 runs 12 residues. Looked up from germline, CDR1 is KGHSH and CDR2 is LQKENI. CDR3 loop: CASAPLQGEQYF. Partial CDR3 DNA: TGTGCCAGCGCACCGTTGCAGGGCGAG.

Turning to this clone: The read ends 3 residues early relative to the CDR3; the germline J gene fills the gap. The gene calls are TRBV12-5 and TRBJ1-1; a possible D gene is TRBD1 (5 bases). Per germline, CDR1 LGHNT and CDR2 FRNRAP. The CDR3 contains 13 residues. V shed 6 bases and J shed 3 bases, with 11 bases lying between them. This CDR3 reads CASGMDTDTEAFF. The sequenced part of the CDR3 DNA is TGTGCTAGTGGAATGGACACCGACACTGAA.

About this clone itself: The read ends 3 residues shy of where the CDR3 ends; the end is completed using the germline J gene. This chain uses TRBV5-1 with TRBJ2-1; 10 nucleotides agree with TRBD2. This CDR3 has 16 amino acids. Losses at the gene ends were 0 bases for V and 6 bases for J; bases not matched to a gene: 6. The germline CDR1 and CDR2 sequences are SGHRS and YFSETQ. The DNA read from the CDR3 is TGCGCCAGCAGCTTGGGTTACCGGACTAGCGGCAATGAG. Protein sequence: CASSLGYRTSGNE. The complete CDR3 reads CASSLGYRTSGNEQFF.

A remark on this clone: From the germline J gene comes the end of the CDR3, since the read stops 3 residues before it. The rearrangement links TRBV6-2 or TRBV6-3 to TRBJ1-1, with 8 bases identical to TRBD1. This CDR3 contains 17 residues. Germline-derived CDR1 and CDR2 are MNHEY and SVGEGT. Trimming took 6 bases from V and 0 from J; bases not matched to a gene: 12. Partial CDR3 DNA: TGTGCCAGCAGACGAGCGGACAGGGTAAAGGTGAACACTGAA. This gives the protein CASRRADRVKVNTE. The whole CDR3 reads CASRRADRVKVNTEAFF.

The part of the CDR3 DNA that was read is TGCGCCAGCAGCACGGTAACAGGGGGCACTGAA. Residues: CASSTVTGGTE. The entire CDR3 protein is CASSTVTGGTEAFF. This chain joins TRBV5-1 and TRBJ1-1; 8 positions match TRBD1. Sequencing ends 3 residues short of the CDR3 end; the germline J gene provides the rest. V trimming: 4 bases; J trimming: 4 bases; junction bases outside the gene matches: 6. The CDR3 totals 14 residues. Germline CDR1 reads SGHRS; CDR2 reads YFSETQ.

As to this clone: The CDR3 end falls 3 residues outside the read, so it is completed with the germline J gene. The chain combines TRBV5-1 with TRBJ2-4; 8 positions agree with TRBD1. This CDR3 has 16 amino acids. V gave up 3 bases and J gave up 5 bases; unmatched junction bases: 10. CDR1 SGHRS and CDR2 YFSETQ come from the germline V gene. Incomplete CDR3 DNA: TGCGCCAGCAGCTCTGGGACAGGCCGATGGGAAAACATT. Encoded protein: CASSSGTGRWENI. The complete CDR3 sequence is CASSSGTGRWENIQYF. The entire variable domain, with the rest obtained from reference TRBV5-1 and TRBJ2-4, is as follows: KAGVTQTPRYLIKTRGQQVTLSCSPISGHRSVSWYQQTPGQGLQFLFEYFSETQRNKGNFPGRFSGRQFSNSRSEMNVSTLELGDSALYLCASSSGTGRWENIQYFGAGTRLSVL.

A word on this clone: Sequencing ends 3 residues short of the CDR3 end; the germline J gene provides the rest. The chain carries TRBV2 and TRBJ2-5, with D unresolved. V lost 7 bases to trimming and J lost 1 base, with 10 bases between them. CDR3 length: 13 residues. The germline V gene has CDR1 SNHLY and CDR2 FYNNEI. The sequenced part of the CDR3 DNA is TGTGCCAGCACCATAGAGCTCCAAGAGACC. This encodes CASTIELQET. The complete CDR3 sequence is CASTIELQETQYF.

A note on this clone: The read terminates 3 residues before the CDR3 end, so the remaining end is supplied by the germline J gene. This chain connects TRBV20-1 to TRBJ1-6; D may be TRBD1 (6 bases). Trimming removed 4 bases at V and 8 bases at J, with 15 bases between. The CDR3 extends over 14 amino acids. Germline V gives CDR1 DFQATT, CDR2 SNEGSKA (reference sequence). Partial CDR3 DNA: TGCAGTGCTAAGCGGGGGGCAAGGTATTCACCC. Translation: CSAKRGARYSP. The whole CDR3 reads CSAKRGARYSPLHF.

Turning to this clone: The read ends 3 residues before the CDR3 terminus; that terminus is restored from the germline J gene. The rearrangement joins TRBV6-1 to TRBJ2-1; 8 bases are shared with TRBD2. Looked up from germline, CDR1 is MNHNS and CDR2 is SASEGT. Trimming took 4 bases from V and 0 from J; bases not matched to a gene: 5. The CDR3 is 16 amino acids. The CDR3 sequence: CASSALAGSSYNEQFF. CDR3 DNA (partial): TGTGCCAGCAGTGCTTTAGCGGGAAGCTCCTACAATGAG.

In the case of this clone: The read falls 3 residues short of the CDR3 end, and the missing part is taken from the germline J gene. This sequence joins TRBV24-1 and TRBJ2-1; the D is unclear. Trimming pared 2 bases from V and 6 bases from J, leaving 4 bases between. From germline, CDR1 is KGHDR and CDR2 SFDVKD. This CDR3 is built from 12 residues. The part of the CDR3 DNA that was read is TGTGCCACCAGTGATTCGTTCAATGAG. The encoded protein is CATSDSFNE. From start to end, the CDR3 is CATSDSFNEQFF.

Remarks on this clone: The DNA ends 3 residues before the CDR3 does, and the rest of the CDR3 is filled in from the germline J gene. This chain links TRBV20-1 with TRBJ2-3; 8 positions match TRBD2. CDR3 length: 12 residues. Germline V gives CDR1 DFQATT, CDR2 SNEGSKA (reference sequence). The trim removed 7 bases at V and 6 bases at J, leaving 6 bases unmatched. CDR3 amino acids: CSGSGGGDTQYF. CDR3 DNA (partial): TGCAGTGGGAGTGGCGGGGGGGATACG.

To note about this clone: Read coverage stops 3 residues before the CDR3 terminus; the germline J gene supplies the remainder. The chain carries TRBV5-4 and TRBJ1-1; tentatively, D is TRBD1 (6 bases). Trimming left V 3 bases short and J 7 bases short, with 16 bases between. This CDR3 spans 14 amino acids. Germline loops: CDR1 SGHNT, CDR2 YYREEE (reference sequence). CDR3 sequence reads: CASSSSGTRIEAFF. The CDR3 DNA, read in part, is TGTGCCAGCAGCTCCTCCGGGACAAGAATTGAA. Looking up the rest from reference TRBV5-4 and TRBJ1-1 gives the full variable domain: ETGVTQSPTHLIKTRGQQVTLRCSSQSGHNTVSWYQQALGQGPQFIFQYYREEENGRGNFPPRFSGLQFPNYSSELNVNALELDDSALYLCASSSSGTRIEAFFGQGTRLTVV.

As to this clone: The CDR3 end falls 3 residues outside the read, so it is completed with the germline J gene. The V call is TRBV11-2, the J call TRBJ2-3; the D is unclear. This CDR3 has 14 amino acids. The germline gives CDR1 SGHAT, CDR2 FQNNGV. The V end lost 2 bases, the J end lost 1 base, and 7 bases lay between the germline ends. The CDR3: CASSLLVGTDTQYF. CDR3 DNA, as far as it was read: TGTGCCAGCAGCTTATTAGTTGGCACAGATACG.

As concerns this clone: The sequence runs out 3 residues before the end of the CDR3; the remainder is reconstructed from the germline J gene. The genes are TRBV29-1 and TRBJ2-7; TRBD2 aligns across 11 bases. CDR3 length: 16 residues. The ends lost 4 bases at V and 3 bases at J; junction bases unmatched: 11. Germline V lookup: CDR1 SQVTM, CDR2 ANQGSEA. CDR3 sequence reads: CSVGRTSGWMVYEQYF. The CDR3 DNA, read in part, is TGCAGCGTTGGGAGGACTAGCGGGTGGATGGTCTACGAG.

Points on this clone: One end of the junction varies from germline; a read error may be responsible. The observed sequence ends 3 residues before the CDR3 terminus, with the missing tail filled in from the germline J gene. V usage is TRBV20-1 and J usage is TRBJ2-1; 9 bases are a match to TRBD2. The CDR3 extends over 14 amino acids. Germline values: CDR1 DFQATT, CDR2 SNEGSKA (reference sequence). CDR3 sequence reads: CSARGLAGFNEQFF. The sequenced part of the CDR3 DNA is TGCAGTGCCAGAGGGCTAGCGGGGTTCAATGAG.

With regard to this clone: The read ends 3 residues early relative to the CDR3; the germline J gene fills the gap. Other DNA sequences in this sample translate to the same CDR3. The chain recombines TRBV5-1 with TRBJ2-3; D perhaps matches TRBD2 (6 bases). Germline V lookup: CDR1 SGHRS, CDR2 YFSETQ. Trimming took off 0 bases at V and 1 base at J, with 6 bases between the two ends. The CDR3 runs to 14 residues. The CDR3 loop reads CASSLGGGTDTQYF. The sequenced CDR3 bases are TGCGCCAGCAGCTTGGGCGGGGGCACAGATACG.

A remark on this clone: The read gets to within 3 residues of the CDR3 end, and the germline J gene fills in the rest. V is TRBV20-1 and J is TRBJ2-7; D ambiguous. The ends were cut back, 0 bases at V and 1 base at J, with 10 bases in the middle. The CDR3 length is 14 residues. The V gene's germline CDR1 is DFQATT and CDR2 SNEGSKA (reference sequence). CDR3 DNA, as far as it was read: TGCAGTGCTAGAGATTATTACGGGTCCTACGAG. It codes for CSARDYYGSYE. Given in full, the CDR3 is CSARDYYGSYEQYF.

As regards this clone: Read data end 3 residues before the CDR3 end; the end is taken from the germline J gene. This chain uses TRBV5-1 with TRBJ1-3; possibly TRBD1 for D (6 bases). V gave up 1 base and J gave up 0 bases, with 11 bases separating them. Per the germline V gene, CDR1 is SGHRS and CDR2 is YFSETQ. The CDR3 runs 16 residues. This chain's CDR3 is CASSLSQGNSGNTIYF. CDR3 DNA, as far as it was read: TGCGCCAGCAGCTTGAGTCAGGGGAACTCTGGAAACACC.

The CDR3 reads CASSPEGPTEAFF. CDR3 bases read: TGTGCCAGCTCACCAGAGGGGCCCACTGAA. The chain joins TRBV18 to TRBJ1-1; a weak D match, TRBD1 (5 bases). Sequencing ends 3 residues short of the CDR3 end; the germline J gene provides the rest. Germline V lookup: CDR1 KGHSH, CDR2 LQKENI. The V end lost 2 bases, the J end lost 4 bases, and 8 bases lay between the germline ends. The length of the CDR3 is 13 residues. The full variable domain, its missing parts supplied by reference TRBV18 and TRBJ1-1, is NAGVMQNPRHLVRRRGQEARLRCSPMKGHSHVYWYRQLPEEGLKFMVYLQKENIIDESGMPKERFSAEFPKEGPSILRIQQVVRGDSAAYFCASSPEGPTEAFFGQGTRLTVV.

Points on this clone: The CDR3 extends 3 residues past the end of the read, so its final part is completed from the germline J gene. V usage is TRBV12-5 and J usage is TRBJ1-2, with a weak D call TRBD1 (5 bases). The CDR3 length is 12 residues. V was cut by 6 bases and J by 6 bases, with 11 bases left in between. In germline, CDR1 is LGHNT, CDR2 FRNRAP. CDR3 loop: CASGQNRNGYTF. The covered CDR3 bases are TGTGCTAGTGGACAGAACAGGAATGGC.

As for this clone: Read data end 3 residues before the CDR3 end; the end is taken from the germline J gene. V and J are TRBV18 and TRBJ1-4, with TRBD1 matching over 8 bases. Germline V gives CDR1 KGHSH, CDR2 LQKENI. Germline trimming cut 3 bases from V and 7 bases from J; bases unmatched to any gene: 4. The CDR3 runs 14 residues. Incomplete CDR3 DNA: TGTGCCAGCTCACCGCTGACAGGGGCTGAAAAA. As protein: CASSPLTGAEK. The entire CDR3 protein reads CASSPLTGAEKLFF.

Notes on this clone: Coverage ceases 3 residues before the CDR3 finishes, and the germline J gene fills in the end. The chain uses TRBV29-1 and TRBJ2-1; perhaps D is TRBD1 or TRBD2 (6 bases each). There are 14 residues in the CDR3. The germline V gene has CDR1 SQVTM and CDR2 ANQGSEA. Trimming pared 4 bases from V and 9 bases from J, leaving 19 bases between. Incomplete CDR3 DNA: TGCAGCGTTGTAATAGGAGGGGGAATTAGTGAG. Protein: CSVVIGGGISE. The CDR3, in full, reads CSVVIGGGISEQFF.